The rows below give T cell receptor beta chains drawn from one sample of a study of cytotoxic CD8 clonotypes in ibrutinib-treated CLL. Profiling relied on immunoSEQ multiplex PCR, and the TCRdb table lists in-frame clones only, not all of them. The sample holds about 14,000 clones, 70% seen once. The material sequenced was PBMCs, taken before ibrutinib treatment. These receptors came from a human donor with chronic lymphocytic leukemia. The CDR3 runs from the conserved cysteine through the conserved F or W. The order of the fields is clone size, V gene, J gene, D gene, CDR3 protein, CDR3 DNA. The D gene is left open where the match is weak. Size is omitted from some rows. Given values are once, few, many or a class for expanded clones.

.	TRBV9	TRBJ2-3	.	CASSVETASVWYTDTQYF	TGTGCCAGCAGCGTAGAGACCGCGTCCGTGTGGTACACAGATACGCAGTATTTT
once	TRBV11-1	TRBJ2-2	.	CASSLTGHRATGELFF	TGTGCCAGCAGCTTAACCGGGCACCGCGCCACCGGGGAGCTGTTTTTT
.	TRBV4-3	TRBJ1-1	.	CASSQRDPGAEAFF	TGCGCCAGCAGCCAAAGGGACCCCGGCGCTGAAGCTTTCTTT
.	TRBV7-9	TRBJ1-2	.	CASSLGTAPGYTF	TGTGCCAGCAGCTTAGGGACAGCGCCTGGCTACACCTTC
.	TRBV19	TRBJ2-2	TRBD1	CASTIQGAGTGELFF	TGTGCCAGTACTATACAGGGGGCAGGCACCGGGGAGCTGTTTTTT
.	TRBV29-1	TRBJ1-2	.	CSVGQANYGYTF	TGCAGCGTTGGGCAGGCTAACTATGGCTACACCTTC
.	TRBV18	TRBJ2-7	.	CASSPGELLSYEQYF	TGTGCCAGCTCACCAGGGGAGCTCCTTTCCTACGAGCAGTACTTC
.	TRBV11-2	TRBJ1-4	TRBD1	CASSAQTGKNEKLFF	TGTGCCAGCAGCGCACAGACAGGGAAGAATGAAAAACTGTTTTTT
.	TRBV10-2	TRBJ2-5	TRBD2	CASSPSGLQETQYF	TGCGCCAGCAGCCCTAGCGGGCTCCAAGAGACCCAGTACTTC
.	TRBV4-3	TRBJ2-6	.	CASSQGEFSGANVLTF	TGCGCCAGCAGCCAAGGGGAGTTCTCTGGGGCCAACGTCCTGACTTTC
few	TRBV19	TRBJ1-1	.	CASTTRGLGAFF	TGTGCCAGTACCACTAGGGGGTTAGGAGCTTTCTTT
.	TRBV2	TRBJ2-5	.	CASTEGGAGGTQYF	TGTGCCAGCACCGAGGGCGGGGCCGGGGGGACCCAGTACTTC
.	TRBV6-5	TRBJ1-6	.	CASSYSSGNNSPLHF	TGTGCCAGCAGTTACTCGAGCGGCAATAATTCACCCCTCCACTTT
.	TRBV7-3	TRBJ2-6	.	CASSPGSSGANVLTF	TGTGCCAGCAGTCCCGGCTCCTCTGGGGCCAACGTCCTGACTTTC
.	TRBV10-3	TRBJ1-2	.	CAISPAGVPGYTF	TGTGCCATCAGTCCCGCAGGAGTTCCTGGCTACACCTTC
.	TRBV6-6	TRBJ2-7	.	CASRGRTYEQYF	TGTGCCAGCAGGGGGAGGACCTACGAGCAGTACTTC
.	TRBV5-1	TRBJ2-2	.	CASSLGPLGGELFF	TGCGCCAGCAGCTTGGGCCCCTTGGGCGGGGAGCTGTTTTTT
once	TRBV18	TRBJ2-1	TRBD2	CASSPLAGGDNEQFF	TGTGCCAGCTCACCCCTAGCGGGGGGGGACAATGAGCAGTTCTTC
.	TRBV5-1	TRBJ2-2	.	CATGVTNTGELFF	TGCGCCACAGGGGTGACGAACACCGGGGAGCTGTTTTTT
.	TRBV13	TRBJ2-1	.	CASSHRLGSNEQFF	TGTGCCAGCAGCCACAGACTAGGCTCCAATGAGCAGTTCTTC
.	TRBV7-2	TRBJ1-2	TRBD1	CASSLVGPGGENGYTF	TGTGCCAGCAGCTTAGTGGGGCCAGGGGGAGAGAATGGCTACACCTTC
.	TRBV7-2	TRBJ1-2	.	CASAPGSRVGYTF	TGTGCCAGCGCCCCCGGGTCTCGAGTTGGCTACACCTTC
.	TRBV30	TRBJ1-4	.	CAWSGSGGEKLFF	TGTGCCTGGAGTGGATCAGGCGGAGAAAAACTGTTTTTT
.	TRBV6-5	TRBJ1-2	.	CASSARRDGYTF	TGTGCCAGCAGCGCCCGAAGGGATGGCTACACCTTC
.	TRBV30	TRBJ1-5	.	CACSTGGDQPQHF	TGTGCCTGCTCGACAGGTGGCGATCAGCCCCAGCATTTT
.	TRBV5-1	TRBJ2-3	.	CARTALRDACTDTQYF	TGCGCCAGGACAGCTCTTCGGGACGCCTGCACAGATACGCAGTATTTT
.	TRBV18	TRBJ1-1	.	CASSPGGMNTEAFF	TGTGCCAGCTCCCCCGGCGGCATGAACACTGAAGCTTTCTTT
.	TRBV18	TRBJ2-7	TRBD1	CASSPDSHRGPEQYF	TGTGCCAGCTCACCCGACTCCCACAGGGGGCCAGAGCAGTACTTC
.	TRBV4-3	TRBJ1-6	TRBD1	CASSQDQGASPLHF	TGCGCCAGCAGCCAAGATCAGGGGGCTTCACCCCTCCACTTT
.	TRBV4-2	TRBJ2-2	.	CASSRGDSDTGELFF	TGTGCCAGCAGCCGGGGTGATTCTGACACCGGGGAGCTGTTTTTT
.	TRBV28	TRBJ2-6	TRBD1	CASGGQLDSGANVLTF	TGTGCCAGCGGGGGACAGCTTGACTCTGGGGCCAACGTCCTGACTTTC
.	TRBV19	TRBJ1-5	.	CASGRANQPQHF	TGTGCCAGTGGGAGGGCTAATCAGCCCCAGCATTTT
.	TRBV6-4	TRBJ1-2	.	CASNHEGGLGNGYTF	TGTGCCAGCAACCACGAGGGGGGGCTGGGTAATGGCTACACCTTC
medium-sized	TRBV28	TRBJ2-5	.	CASSFRAEPQETQYF	TGTGCCAGCAGTTTCAGAGCGGAGCCCCAAGAGACCCAGTACTTC
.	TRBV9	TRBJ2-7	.	CASSVGPHYEQYF	TGTGCCAGCAGCGTCGGGCCCCATTACGAGCAGTACTTC
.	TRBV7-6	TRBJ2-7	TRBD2	CASSPMGGGVYEQYF	TGTGCCAGCAGCCCGATGGGGGGGGGTGTGTACGAGCAGTACTTC
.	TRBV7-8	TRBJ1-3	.	CASSLVTQGFGNTIYF	TGTGCCAGCAGCTTAGTGACCCAGGGTTTTGGAAACACCATATATTTT